The entry that follows covers one TCR beta chain sequence. Its antigen is currently not known. No base qualities exist here, and no much larger clone lies one base off it. The CDR3 numbers 18 residues from cysteine through phenylalanine. Left in the record is the CDR3 DNA by itself, 54 bases read in frame from the first base. The germline ends are 23 bases apart after V is trimmed by 7 bases and J by 0 bases. Looking up the germline V gene yields CDR1 SGHVS and CDR2 FNYEAQ. This specimen comes from a study of cytotoxic CD8 clonotypes in ibrutinib-treated CLL (dated by TCRdb to 2020 to 2023). Regarding the research as a whole: In this cohort, approximately 15 patients were treatment-naive and approximately twelve were relapsed/refractory, while around 17 had unmutated IGHV. Response samples were taken after a median of approximately eleven months on treatment, ranging from about 6 to 36 months. Cryopreserved peripheral blood mononuclear cells were collected before treatment, at response, and at either disease progression or sustained remission. An average of roughly 270,000 productive templates and 94,082 productive rearrangements was obtained per sample. Longitudinal samples were obtainable from 26 of the 86 participants in the trial. All remission and progressive disease samples were collected while patients were still receiving ibrutinib. Partial responses were observed in some 24 patients and complete responses in 2; after a median follow-up of 68 months, remission was maintained in 14 patients and progression was observed in some 12. Broader findings and caveats from the paper: Baseline clonality exceeded that of age-matched healthy donors and correlated strongly with circulating CD8+ T-cell counts. Public clonotypes were rare and either shrank or stayed stable during treatment, and the rise in clonality at ibrutinib response reflected expansion of private clonotypes. At ibrutinib response clonality went up, during sustained remission it held steady, and at progression it dropped back toward baseline. Lymph node repertoires were not examined, and the timing of sampling was not matched between patients in sustained remission and those whose disease progressed.

Interpreted using the paper, the time point label stands for: 12 months on ibrutinib. Around 2 micrograms of genomic DNA were extracted from cryopreserved PBMCs for TCR beta library preparation. Longitudinal blood samples from CLL patients receiving ibrutinib monotherapy were subjected to high-throughput TCR beta sequencing. The patients took part in an open-label, single-center phase 2 trial of ibrutinib monotherapy. A MiSeq instrument was used for deep resolution sequencing, which targeted depths ranging from 1 in 1 million up to 1 in 200,000 T cells, with coverage averaging 10x for each clonotype. The immunoSEQ hsTCRB Kit was used to generate TCR beta libraries. The original methods were these. Data were analyzed with ImmunoSEQ Data Assistant and ImmunoSEQ Analyzer, with V, D and J genes assigned per IMGT definitions. Clonality was computed as one minus normalized Shannon entropy of productive rearrangement frequencies, ranging from 0 to 1. Public clonotype analysis was restricted to overrepresented clonotypes comprising at least 0.05% of each patient's repertoire. Repertoires from approximately 13 age-matched healthy donors in immuneACCESS were used as clonality controls. TCRdb limited this immuneACCESS table to in-frame rearrangements with V and J called. A share of clones is missing; checked studies link under half to unresolved V genes, and the rest is unexplained. Clonal size and the V and J genes are those of that table, whereas D and trimming came from the DNA. For this sample the table gives around 150,000 clones, of which about four fifths were detected only once. Clones ranked in the top ten supply roughly 2% of the sample.

This TCR was recovered from a human donor with chronic lymphocytic leukemia. The rearrangement joined TRBV7-6 to TRBJ2-3; the D gene is perhaps TRBD1, on 6 matching bases. This specimen consisted of PBMCs, obtained after 12 months of ibrutinib treatment. The CDR3 has the sequence CASTSAQGIRTSTDTQYF. The nucleotide sequence is TGTGCCAGCACCTCAGCGCAGGGGATTAGAACTAGCACAGATACGCAGTATTTT. The CDR3 plus the reference TRBV7-6 and TRBJ2-3 genes for the other parts give the full variable domain: GAGVSQSPRYKVTKRGQDVALRCDPISGHVSLYWYRQALGQGPEFLTYFNYEAQQDKSGLPNDRFSAERPEGSISTLTIQRTEQRDSAMYRCASTSAQGIRTSTDTQYFGPGTRLTVL.